This is a list of T cell receptor beta chains from one sample in a study of OX40 agonist ivuxolimab in advanced cancers. Sequencing used immunoSEQ multiplex PCR; TCRdb keeps in-frame clones, though not all of them. Here the sample spans under 20,000 clones, 90% being singletons. The material sequenced was CD4+ or CD8+ T cells sorted from blood, taken in a trial of the OX40 agonist ivuxolimab. These receptors all stem from an adult with an advanced solid tumor such as melanoma, head and neck, liver or kidney cancer. CDR3s include the opening cysteine and the closing phenylalanine or tryptophan. A D gene is named only where the DNA matches it firmly. Size tells how often a clone was seen (once, few, many) or the class of an expanded clone, and some rows leave it out.

d_call	cdr3_length	clone_size	v_call	j_call	cdr3_aa	cdr3_nt
.	15	.	TRBV6-4	TRBJ2-3	CASSEGTSSTDTQYF	TGTGCCAGCAGTGAGGGTACATCTAGCACAGATACGCAGTATTTT
.	14	.	TRBV9	TRBJ2-4	CASSPPGQENIQYF	TGTGCCAGCAGCCCCCCTGGGCAGGAAAACATTCAGTACTTC
.	13	.	TRBV7-8	TRBJ2-7	CASRDGTSYEQYF	TGTGCCAGCAGGGACGGGACCTCCTACGAGCAGTACTTC
TRBD1	14	.	TRBV19	TRBJ1-4	CASGQGHPNEKLFF	TGTGCCAGTGGACAGGGTCACCCTAATGAAAAACTGTTTTTT
TRBD2	15	.	TRBV7-9	TRBJ2-1	CASSASGSSYNEQFF	TGTGCCAGCAGTGCTAGCGGGAGCTCCTACAATGAGCAGTTCTTC
.	15	.	TRBV18	TRBJ2-2	CASSPPASNTGELFF	TGTGCCAGCTCACCACCTGCCTCGAACACCGGGGAGCTGTTTTTT
TRBD1	18	.	TRBV25-1	TRBJ1-4	CASSGPTGTGGWNEKLFF	TGTGCCAGCAGTGGACCAACGGGGACAGGGGGCTGGAATGAAAAACTGTTTTTT
.	15	.	TRBV19	TRBJ2-1	CASTRVFGRANEQFF	TGTGCCAGTACGAGGGTTTTTGGCAGGGCCAATGAGCAGTTCTTC
TRBD1	15	once	TRBV7-7	TRBJ2-7	CASSLGTGSSYEQYF	TGTGCTAGCAGCTTAGGGACAGGGAGTTCCTACGAGCAGTACTTC
.	14	.	TRBV18	TRBJ1-1	CASSPRGLNTEAFF	TGTGCCAGCTCACCAAGGGGCCTGAACACTGAAGCTTTCTTT
.	14	.	TRBV5-3	TRBJ2-7	CASSNLGSLYEQYF	TGTGCCAGCAGCAACCTCGGATCCCTCTACGAGCAGTACTTC
.	13	.	TRBV18	TRBJ2-3	CASSPPASKTQYF	TGTGCCAGCTCACCACCCGCTAGCAAGACGCAGTATTTT
.	13	.	TRBV19	TRBJ2-7	CASSILESGEQYF	TGTGCCAGTAGTATTCTGGAATCGGGGGAGCAGTACTTC
.	15	.	TRBV5-6	TRBJ2-7	CASSLGPTPSYEQYF	TGTGCCAGCAGCTTGGGACCGACACCCTCCTACGAGCAGTACTTC
.	14	once	TRBV28	TRBJ1-5	CASSLLGSNQPQHF	TGTGCCAGCAGTTTATTGGGCAGCAATCAGCCCCAGCATTTT
TRBD2	16	.	TRBV28	TRBJ2-3	CASSPPSGASTDTQYF	TGTGCCAGCAGTCCCCCTAGCGGGGCTAGCACAGATACGCAGTATTTT
TRBD2	15	few	TRBV2	TRBJ2-7	CASSTTSGTIDEQYF	TGTGCCAGCAGTACGACTAGCGGGACTATCGACGAGCAGTACTTC
TRBD1	16	.	TRBV9	TRBJ2-2	CASSANRGINTGELFF	TGTGCCAGCAGCGCCAACAGGGGGATAAACACCGGGGAGCTGTTTTTT
.	13	.	TRBV18	TRBJ2-7	CASSGQMSYEQYF	TGTGCCAGCTCAGGACAGATGTCCTACGAGCAGTACTTC
TRBD2	18	.	TRBV28	TRBJ2-3	CASSFIGLAGLSTDTQYF	TGTGCCAGCAGTTTTATCGGACTAGCGGGCCTTAGCACAGATACGCAGTATTTT
TRBD1	16	.	TRBV23-1	TRBJ2-7	CASSEYGTGSSYEQYF	TGCGCCAGCAGTGAATACGGGACAGGGAGCTCCTACGAGCAGTACTTC
.	15	.	TRBV11-2	TRBJ1-3	CASSLTPLSGNTIYF	TGTGCCAGCAGCTTAACCCCTCTCTCTGGAAACACCATATATTTT
.	12	.	TRBV19	TRBJ1-5	CASKTGNQPQHF	TGTGCCAGTAAGACAGGCAATCAGCCCCAGCATTTT
TRBD2	15	.	TRBV6-1	TRBJ2-5	CASSEAAGLEETQYF	TGTGCCAGCAGTGAAGCCGCGGGACTAGAAGAGACCCAGTACTTC
.	12	few	TRBV13	TRBJ1-1	CASSLTYSEAFF	TGTGCCAGCAGCCTCACGTATTCGGAAGCTTTCTTT
.	13	.	TRBV11-3	TRBJ1-5	CASSSGWDQPQHF	TGTGCCAGCAGCTCAGGGTGGGATCAGCCCCAGCATTTT
TRBD1	15	.	TRBV19	TRBJ2-7	CATQNPGQGDYEQYF	TGTGCCACTCAAAATCCGGGACAGGGGGACTACGAGCAGTACTTC
.	11	.	TRBV7-2	TRBJ2-7	CASSFRYEQYF	TGTGCCAGCAGCTTCAGGTACGAGCAGTACTTC
.	12	.	TRBV7-9	TRBJ1-1	CASRQGLTEAFF	TGTGCCAGCAGACAAGGGTTAACTGAAGCTTTCTTT
TRBD2	19	.	TRBV18	TRBJ2-7	CASSPDPGTSGSPPYEQYF	TGTGCCAGCTCACCCGACCCCGGGACTAGCGGGAGCCCCCCCTACGAGCAGTACTTC
TRBD2	14	once	TRBV6-6	TRBJ2-3	CASSYLAGGDTQYF	TGTGCCAGCAGTTACTTAGCGGGGGGCGATACGCAGTATTTT
.	13	once	TRBV18	TRBJ2-5	CASSPEGWETQYF	TGTGCCAGCTCACCCGAAGGCTGGGAGACCCAGTACTTC
TRBD1	15	.	TRBV16	TRBJ1-2	CASSQDGQEGYGYTF	TGTGCCAGCAGCCAGGACGGACAGGAGGGCTATGGCTACACCTTC
TRBD2	15	.	TRBV6-5	TRBJ2-7	CASRAGTSGSYEQYF	TGTGCCAGCAGGGCCGGGACTAGCGGGAGTTACGAGCAGTACTTC
.	13	.	TRBV7-6	TRBJ2-3	CASSREPADTQYF	TGTGCCAGCAGCAGAGAGCCGGCAGATACGCAGTATTTT
.	13	.	TRBV27	TRBJ1-1	CASSPGTDVEAFF	TGTGCCAGCAGTCCTGGGACCGATGTTGAAGCTTTCTTT
.	14	.	TRBV7-8	TRBJ1-1	CASSLSRVSTEAFF	TGTGCCAGCAGCCTGTCCAGGGTCTCCACTGAAGCTTTCTTT
.	13	.	TRBV21-1	TRBJ1-4	CASMRRQAEKLFF	TGTGCCAGCATGCGAAGACAGGCTGAAAAACTGTTTTTT
.	14	.	TRBV6-1	TRBJ2-1	CASSAGLFYNEQFF	TGTGCCAGCAGTGCGGGACTCTTTTACAATGAGCAGTTCTTC
TRBD2	13	.	TRBV9	TRBJ2-1	CASSATSSNEQFF	TGTGCCAGCAGCGCGACTAGCTCCAATGAGCAGTTCTTC